The 7 T cell receptor beta chains presented below share a single source sample, sequenced in a study of early T cells in non-severe SARS-CoV-2 infection. TCRdb re-derived calls from the 5' RACE reads in MiXCR, one entry per CDR3 protein. The data hold approximately 81,000 distinct CDR3 sequences, with over 12% observed a single time. Sequencing was done on a sample of whole blood. These receptors were collected from an adult who was a healthcare worker with PCR-confirmed SARS-CoV-2 infection or an uninfected control (not recorded which).

This clonotype was counted many times. The V call is TRBV12-5, the J call TRBJ2-5; D ambiguous. From germline, CDR1 is LGHNT and CDR2 FRNRAP. V lost 0 bases, J lost 4 bases, and 12 bases lay in between. The CDR3 covers 15 residues. CDR3 amino acids: CASGLVPSSVETQYF. CDR3 coding DNA: TGTGCTAGTGGTTTGGTTCCTTCTAGTGTAGAGACCCAGTACTTC.

This clonotype was detected only once. J is TRBJ1-5 and V is TRBV6-5; 8 bases match TRBD1. CDR3 length equals 16 residues. The junction had 6 bases not matched to a gene; V was cut back by 0 bases and J by 5 bases. Germline values: CDR1 MNHEY, CDR2 SVGAGI. CDR3 residues: CASSYSWTGRDQPQHF. The CDR3 region has the DNA TGTGCCAGCAGTTACTCATGGACAGGGCGGGATCAGCCCCAGCATTTT.

This clonotype has ten or more counts. This chain uses TRBV11-2 with TRBJ2-1; D may be TRBD1 (6 bases). Germline CDR1 and CDR2: SGHAT and FQNNGV. This CDR3 contains 15 residues. V was clipped by 2 bases and J by 3 bases, with 11 bases between them. This CDR3 is CASSLTRDNYNEQFF. As DNA, the CDR3 is TGTGCCAGCAGCTTAACTCGGGACAACTACAATGAGCAGTTCTTC.

This clonotype came up many times. The rearrangement uses TRBV4-1 and TRBJ2-7; D gene unclear. Between the trimmed V and J ends, which lost 0 bases and 6 bases, there was a span of 6 bases. CDR1 and CDR2 from the germline V gene are MGHRA and YSYEKL. The CDR3 consists of 12 residues. In DNA form, the CDR3 reads TGCGCCAGCAGCCAAGACTGGGGCGAGCAGTACTTC. Translating gives CASSQDWGEQYF.

V usage is TRBV28 and J usage is TRBJ1-2, with D unclear. The germline gives CDR1 MDHEN, CDR2 SYDVKM. V was clipped by 8 bases and J by 6 bases, with 10 bases between them. This CDR3 is built from 11 residues. CDR3 in DNA: TGTGCCAGCGAAACAGCGGATGGCTACACCTTC. Amino acid sequence: CASETADGYTF.

This chain links TRBV12-3 or TRBV12-4 with TRBJ2-5; 7 nucleotides line up with TRBD2. This CDR3 spans 15 amino acids. V shed 1 base and J 2 bases; nucleotides not matched to a gene: 4. CDR3 in DNA: TGTGCCAGCAGTTTAGGGACGGGACTACAAGAGACCCAGTACTTC. Protein: CASSLGTGLQETQYF.

The gene calls are TRBV30 and TRBJ1-1; D unclear. Germline values: CDR1 GTSNPN, CDR2 SVGIG (reference sequence). The CDR3 covers 11 residues. With 5 bases removed from V and 1 base from J, the gap between germline ends came to 5 bases. CDR3 amino acids: CAWEENTEAFF. The CDR3 DNA is TGTGCCTGGGAAGAGAACACTGAAGCTTTCTTT.